The 9 T cell receptor beta chains below come from one sample, sequenced in a study of cytomegalovirus exposure and HLA in healthy donors. Use of 60 Vbeta and 13 Jbeta primers characterized the PCR. This table comes from immunoSEQ multiplex PCR, and its TCRdb copy is limited to in-frame clones, with some not included. The sample records fewer than 200,000 clones, approximately 75% being singletons. The source material was PBMCs. These receptor sequences come from a girl aged 5-17 years in good health and CMV-seronegative.

The chain employs TRBV7-9 and TRBJ2-7, with a weak D call TRBD2 (5 bases). V was pared by 3 bases and J by 3 bases, with 12 bases between. From germline, CDR1 is SEHNR and CDR2 FQNEAQ (reference sequence). The length of the CDR3 is 14 residues. This chain's CDR3 is CASSLRDVNYEQYF. The CDR3 nucleotides read TGTGCCAGCAGCTTGAGGGATGTAAACTACGAGCAGTACTTC.

The gene calls are TRBV2 and TRBJ1-2, with D tentatively TRBD1 (5 bases). CDR1 is SNHLY, CDR2 FYNNEI, per germline. The CDR3 covers 17 residues. V was pared by 8 bases and J by 0 bases, with 22 bases between. As DNA, the CDR3 is TGTGCCAGCTACACGAATGAGGCGGGGGAAGCTAACTATGGCTACACCTTC. Amino acid sequence: CASYTNEAGEANYGYTF.

The V and J genes are TRBV6-6 and TRBJ1-2, with D uncertain. The CDR3 covers 14 residues. Germline assignment: CDR1 MNHNY and CDR2 SVGAGI (reference sequence). Trimming left V 7 bases short and J 5 bases short, with 17 bases between. The CDR3 protein is CASTSLEDGYGYTF. Here the CDR3 DNA reads TGTGCCAGCACTTCCCTAGAGGATGGGTATGGCTACACCTTC.

This clone has a handful of counts. V usage is TRBV11-2 and J usage is TRBJ1-2; D remains unclear. CDR1 is SGHAT and CDR2 is FQNNGV in the germline V gene. V was trimmed by 0 bases and J by 3 bases, leaving 11 bases between them. CDR3 length equals 15 residues. The CDR3 DNA reads as TGTGCCAGCAGCTTAGATCGTGTAGTTGACTATGGCTACACCTTC. This encodes CASSLDRVVDYGYTF.

The sample holds a few counts of this clone. The chain combines TRBV29-1 with TRBJ1-3, with TRBD1 identical over 8 bases. This CDR3 is built from 14 residues. The V segment lost 6 bases and the J segment 0 bases; nucleotides outside the gene matches: 4. Germline lookup yields CDR1 SQVTM and CDR2 ANQGSEA. CDR3 loop: CSVGQGSSGNTIYF. CDR3 nucleotides: TGCAGCGTCGGACAGGGCTCCTCTGGAAACACCATATATTTT.

Only a few counts were recorded for this clone. This rearrangement joins TRBV2 to TRBJ2-4; 9 bases agree with TRBD1. With V trimmed by 4 bases and J by 0 bases, 10 bases remained unmatched. This CDR3 comprises 18 residues. Germline CDR1 reads SNHLY; CDR2 reads FYNNEI. CDR3 DNA: TGTGCCAGCAGTGCCGGGACAGGGAATAGTAAAGCCAAAAACATTCAGTACTTC. Its protein product is CASSAGTGNSKAKNIQYF.

This clone was seen a few times. As DNA, the CDR3 is TGCGCCAGCAGCTTGGATGGCACGATGAACACTGAAGCTTTCTTT. It translates to CASSLDGTMNTEAFF. This chain uses TRBV5-1 with TRBJ1-1; D not resolved. V was clipped by 0 bases and J by 0 bases, with 9 bases between them. The CDR3 is made up of 15 amino acids. Germline V CDR1 and CDR2: SGHRS, YFSETQ.

This chain joins TRBV7-3 and TRBJ2-5; 10 nucleotides agree with TRBD1. CDR1 is SGHTA, CDR2 FQGTGA, per germline. The V and J ends lost 5 bases and 7 bases, in that order; junction bases with no gene match: 7. The CDR3 is 14 amino acids. This CDR3 reads CASSKDRGDGTQYF. The CDR3 DNA reads TGTGCCAGCAGCAAGGACAGGGGGGACGGGACCCAGTACTTC.

The J gene is TRBJ2-7, the V gene TRBV25-1; possible D gene TRBD1, 6 bases. The germline V and J ends were trimmed by 0 bases and 2 bases, with 8 bases remaining between them. Germline-derived CDR1 and CDR2 are MGHDK and SYGVNS. The CDR3 is made up of 14 amino acids. The CDR3 DNA reads TGTGCCAGCAGTGAATACGACAGGCCCTACGAGCAGTACTTC. Translated: CASSEYDRPYEQYF.